This TCR beta chain was profiled in a study of blood T cell repertoires in COVID-19. Looking at the study overall: Collection of acute and convalescent COVID-19 samples took place in the United States, Italy and Spain. PBMCs, B-cell-depleted T cells, or T cells were the source of the cDNA or gDNA that made up the material.

The Seattle patients joined while their infection was active and were tracked longitudinally afterward. The trim removed 0 bases at V and 2 bases at J, leaving 5 bases unmatched. Germline V CDR1 and CDR2: SGHRS, YFSETQ. The CDR3 has 16 amino acids. In the study's own analysis: Cell counts per sample came from amplifying reference gene primers. Generated by immunoSEQ multiplex PCR, the TCRdb table keeps only in-frame clones and is missing some. Clone size and V and J calls were adopted from that table, with D and trimming inferred from the DNA. The table records tens of thousands of clones, approximately 93% of them present only once.

V usage is TRBV5-1 and J usage is TRBJ1-5, with 7 positions matching TRBD1. The sample taken for sequencing was peripheral blood. The TCR comes from a woman in her 70s with COVID-19, enrolled during active disease. CDR3 coding DNA: TGCGCCAGCAGCTTGGCCGGGCAGGGGGGCAATCAGCCCCAGCATTTT. Protein: CASSLAGQGGNQPQHF. The variable domain in full, with the rest retrieved from reference TRBV5-1 and TRBJ1-5, is KAGVTQTPRYLIKTRGQQVTLSCSPISGHRSVSWYQQTPGQGLQFLFEYFSETQRNKGNFPGRFSGRQFSNSRSEMNVSTLELGDSALYLCASSLAGQGGNQPQHFGDGTRLSIL.